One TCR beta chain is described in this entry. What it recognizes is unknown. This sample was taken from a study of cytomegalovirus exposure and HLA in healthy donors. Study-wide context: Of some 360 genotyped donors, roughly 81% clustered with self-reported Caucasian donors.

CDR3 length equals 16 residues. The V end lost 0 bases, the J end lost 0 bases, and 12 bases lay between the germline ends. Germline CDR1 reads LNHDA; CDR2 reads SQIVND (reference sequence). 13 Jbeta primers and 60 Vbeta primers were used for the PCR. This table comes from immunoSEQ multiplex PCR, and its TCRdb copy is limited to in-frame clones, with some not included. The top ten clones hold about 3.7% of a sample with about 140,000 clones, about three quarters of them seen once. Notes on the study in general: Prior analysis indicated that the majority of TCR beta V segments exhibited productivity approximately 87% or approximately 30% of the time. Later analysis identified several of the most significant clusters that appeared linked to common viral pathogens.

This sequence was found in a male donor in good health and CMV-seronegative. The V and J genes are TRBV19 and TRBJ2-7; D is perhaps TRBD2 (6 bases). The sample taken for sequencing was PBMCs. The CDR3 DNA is TGTGCCAGTAGTATAGAAGGGACTCCGAGCTCCTACGAGCAGTACTTC. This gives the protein CASSIEGTPSSYEQYF.